Listed below are T cell receptor beta chains from one sample, sequenced in a study of CD4 T cells in lung cancer. Profiling relied on immunoSEQ multiplex PCR, and the TCRdb table lists in-frame clones only, not all of them. The repertoire consists of about 4,400 clones, with around 74% occurring once and the leading ten covering about a sixth. Sequencing input: lung tumor tissue. All receptors come from a man aged 60 to 69 with non-small cell lung cancer. CDR3s include the opening cysteine and the closing phenylalanine or tryptophan. A D gene is named only where the DNA matches it firmly. Some rows have no size entry. The others give once, few or many, or a class for an expanded clone.

v_call,j_call,clone_size,cdr3_length,d_call,cdr3_aa,cdr3_nt
TRBV28,TRBJ1-5,.,16,.,CASLTYKQGKWQPQHF,TGTGCCAGCCTCACCTATAAACAGGGAAAATGGCAGCCCCAGCATTTT
TRBV5-5,TRBJ2-5,.,14,.,CASSFGGLQETQYF,TGTGCCAGCAGCTTCGGCGGGCTCCAAGAGACCCAGTACTTC
TRBV6-1,TRBJ2-6,.,17,TRBD1,CASSEIYRGSGANVLTF,TGTGCCAGCAGTGAGATATACAGGGGCTCTGGGGCCAACGTCCTGACTTTC
TRBV30,TRBJ2-1,.,18,TRBD2,CAWSVLVAGGPSYNEQFF,TGTGCCTGGAGTGTACTCGTAGCGGGAGGGCCTTCCTACAATGAGCAGTTCTTC
TRBV9,TRBJ2-7,large,15,TRBD2,CASSPTSGSSYEQYF,TGTGCCAGCAGCCCTACTAGCGGGAGTAGCTACGAGCAGTACTTC
TRBV7-8,TRBJ2-7,few,14,.,CASSLDGGVYEQYF,TGTGCCAGCAGCTTAGATGGGGGCGTTTACGAGCAGTACTTC
TRBV6-5,TRBJ1-1,.,13,.,CASSYRGNTEAFF,TGTGCCAGCAGTTACAGGGGGAACACTGAAGCTTTCTTT
TRBV19,TRBJ2-3,once,15,TRBD2,CASSFTGLATDTQYF,TGTGCCAGTAGTTTTACCGGACTAGCGACAGATACGCAGTATTTT
TRBV6-1,TRBJ2-7,.,11,.,CASSVNYEQYF,TGTGCCAGCAGTGTAAACTACGAGCAGTACTTC
TRBV18,TRBJ2-7,.,15,.,CASSQLPRVDYEQYF,TGTGCCAGCTCACAACTACCCCGGGTCGACTACGAGCAGTACTTC
TRBV2,TRBJ1-2,.,12,.,CASSLESYGYTF,TGTGCCAGCAGTTTAGAGAGTTATGGCTACACCTTC
TRBV5-4,TRBJ2-3,.,17,TRBD2,CASSAGTSGPAGDTQYF,TGTGCCAGCAGCGCAGGGACTAGCGGCCCCGCGGGAGATACGCAGTATTTT
TRBV14,TRBJ2-2,.,16,TRBD1,CASSPDRGQMAGELFF,TGTGCCAGCAGCCCCGACAGGGGGCAAATGGCCGGGGAGCTGTTTTTT
TRBV2,TRBJ1-2,.,13,.,CASKGGDLYGYTF,TGTGCCAGCAAAGGGGGAGACCTCTATGGCTACACCTTC
TRBV10-3,TRBJ1-5,.,14,.,CASGRGGSNQPQHF,TGTGCCAGCGGGCGGGGGGGTAGCAATCAGCCCCAGCATTTT
TRBV6-5,TRBJ1-6,.,14,.,CASSYRGFGSPLHF,TGTGCCAGCAGTTACAGGGGGTTTGGTTCACCCCTCCACTTT
TRBV18,TRBJ1-2,.,14,TRBD1,CASSPETGNWGYTF,TGTGCCAGCTCACCAGAGACAGGGAATTGGGGCTACACCTTC
TRBV6-4,TRBJ1-1,.,15,.,CASSDSEGSGTEAFF,TGTGCCAGCAGTGACTCGGAGGGGAGCGGCACTGAAGCTTTCTTT
TRBV5-6,TRBJ2-1,.,18,TRBD2,CASSLGLATGGFYNEQFF,TGTGCCAGCAGCTTGGGACTAGCGACGGGGGGGTTCTACAATGAGCAGTTCTTC